A selection of T cell receptor beta chains follows, all from one sample in a study of blood T cell repertoires in COVID-19. Profiled with immunoSEQ multiplex PCR; TCRdb holds only in-frame clones, not every one. The profile shows approximately 210,000 clones, about 85% of them singletons. Material: peripheral blood. The receptors come from a man between 65 and 85 years old with acute or convalescent COVID-19. Both conserved end residues are part of each CDR3. D genes are given only for firm matches. Some rows have no size entry. The others give once, few or many, or a class for an expanded clone.

J gene,D gene,V gene,clone size,CDR3 DNA,CDR3 protein
TRBJ2-1,TRBD2,TRBV29-1,NA,TGCAGCGTAGAGAGCGGGAGGGCGGGCAATGAGCAGTTCTTC,CSVESGRAGNEQFF
TRBJ2-2,NA,TRBV4-1,NA,TGCGCCAGCAGCCAACTGATCCGGGAGCGAACCGGGGAGCTGTTTTTT,CASSQLIRERTGELFF
TRBJ1-1,NA,TRBV4-1,NA,TGCGCCAGCAGCGTAACGGGAAGCACGAACACTGAAGCTTTCTTT,CASSVTGSTNTEAFF
TRBJ1-1,NA,TRBV2,NA,TGTGCCAGCCTATCCTCGCGGGGAGGCACTGAAGCTTTCTTT,CASLSSRGGTEAFF
TRBJ1-2,TRBD1,TRBV5-1,NA,TGCGCCAGCAGCCAGGGGCAGGGGGCCTTTGGCTACACCTTC,CASSQGQGAFGYTF
TRBJ2-5,TRBD2,TRBV12-3/TRBV12-4,NA,TGTGCCAGCACCATTCTAGCGGAAGAGACCCAGTACTTC,CASTILAEETQYF
TRBJ2-7,NA,TRBV5-5,NA,TGTGCCAGCAGCGCGGTCGTCTCGCGAGAGCAGTACTTC,CASSAVVSREQYF
TRBJ2-1,NA,TRBV6-5,NA,TGTGCCAGCAGTTACTCGCCTGGGGCAAGGCAGTTCTTC,CASSYSPGARQFF
TRBJ2-1,NA,TRBV9,NA,TGTGCCAGCAGCGTAGGTTCCGTTAATGAGCAGTTCTTC,CASSVGSVNEQFF
TRBJ2-3,NA,TRBV5-1,NA,TGCGCCAGCAGCTTGGGTGGGACACGCACAGATACGCAGTATTTT,CASSLGGTRTDTQYF
TRBJ1-4,NA,TRBV19,NA,TGTGCCAGTAGGGGAGGGATCACAACTAATGAAAAACTGTTTTTT,CASRGGITTNEKLFF
TRBJ1-2,NA,TRBV11-1,NA,TGTGCCAGCAGCTGGACAGCTAACTATGGCTACACCTTC,CASSWTANYGYTF
TRBJ2-7,TRBD1,TRBV6-2/TRBV6-3,NA,TGTGCCAGCAGTTCAGGACAGGGGGTAGTTGCCTACGAGCAGTACTTC,CASSSGQGVVAYEQYF
TRBJ1-2,NA,TRBV28,NA,TGTGCCAGCAGTCCTATGGGACAAATCTATGGCTACACCTTC,CASSPMGQIYGYTF
TRBJ2-7,NA,TRBV24-1,NA,TGTGCCACCAGTGATGCCACAGGGAGCTCCTACGAGCAGTACTTC,CATSDATGSSYEQYF
TRBJ2-1,TRBD2,TRBV18,few,TGTGCCAGCCAAGAAGGAGCGGGAGGCTGGGTTTACAATGAGCAGTTCTTC,CASQEGAGGWVYNEQFF
TRBJ1-1,NA,TRBV12-3/TRBV12-4,NA,TGTGCCAGCAGTTGGGGGGGAGACACTGAAGCTTTCTTT,CASSWGGDTEAFF
TRBJ1-1,NA,TRBV27,once,TGTGCCAGCAGTTTAGTAGGGGGGGACGCAGCTTTCTTT,CASSLVGGDAAFF
TRBJ2-7,NA,TRBV19,NA,TGTGCCAGTAGTAAGATTTTGGGCGGGGCCGGTGGCAACTCCTACGAGCAGTACTTC,CASSKILGGAGGNSYEQYF
TRBJ2-7,NA,TRBV10-3,few,TGTGCCATCAGTGATGGACAGAGCTCCTACGAGCAGTACTTC,CAISDGQSSYEQYF
TRBJ2-2,TRBD2,TRBV7-6,NA,TGTGCCAGCAGCTTAGCTGGACTAGCGGGAGTGGACGGGGAGCTGTTTTTT,CASSLAGLAGVDGELFF
TRBJ2-7,TRBD2,TRBV7-8,once,TGTGCCAGCAGCTTACTGCAAGCGGGACGATATATATTCCGGCAGTACTTC,CASSLLQAGRYIFRQYF
TRBJ2-2,TRBD1,TRBV7-9,once,TGTGCCAGCAGCCCCCCACTAGGACAGGGGTATGGCGGGGAGCTGTTTTTT,CASSPPLGQGYGGELFF
TRBJ2-7,TRBD1,TRBV13,NA,TGTGCCAGCAGCTTACAGGGGGCTAGCGAGCAGTACTTC,CASSLQGASEQYF
TRBJ2-1,TRBD2,TRBV27,NA,TGTGCCAGCAGTCCCTGGGGACTAGCGGGACACAATGAGCAGTTCTTC,CASSPWGLAGHNEQFF
TRBJ2-5,NA,TRBV3-1/TRBV3-2,NA,TGTGCCAGCAGCCAAGTTCAGGAGACCCAGTACTTC,CASSQVQETQYF
TRBJ1-2,TRBD1,TRBV6-5,NA,TGTGCCAGCAGTTACGGTAGGGGGCGAGCTAACTATGGCTACACCTTC,CASSYGRGRANYGYTF
TRBJ2-7,TRBD1,TRBV18,NA,TGTGCCAGCTCACCCCGGGGACAGAGCTACGAGCAGTACTTC,CASSPRGQSYEQYF
TRBJ2-5,NA,TRBV7-3,NA,TGTGCCAGCAGCTTAAACGGGGGAGGAGTGCGAGAGACCCAGTACTTC,CASSLNGGGVRETQYF
TRBJ2-3,TRBD2,TRBV9,NA,TGTGCCAGCAGCGTAGCGCCTAGCGGAGCCACAGATACGCAGTATTTT,CASSVAPSGATDTQYF
TRBJ1-1,NA,TRBV30,NA,TGTGCCTGGAGTATCAGGGCTAGCACTGAAGCTTTCTTT,CAWSIRASTEAFF
TRBJ1-2,TRBD1,TRBV6-6,NA,TGTGCCAGCAGTCCAACGACAGGGGAAAATTATGGCTACACCTTC,CASSPTTGENYGYTF
TRBJ1-5,NA,TRBV6-1,once,TGTGCCAGCTTACCGGAGGCGGGGGTCGGGCAGCCCCAGCATTTT,CASLPEAGVGQPQHF
TRBJ1-6,NA,TRBV11-2,NA,TGTGCCAGCAGCTTAGGTCGGGAAAATTCACCCCTCCACTTT,CASSLGRENSPLHF
TRBJ1-4,TRBD1,TRBV7-9,NA,TGTGCCAGCAGCTTAGGAGGACAGGGAACCCCCCGAGGGGAAAAACTGTTTTTT,CASSLGGQGTPRGEKLFF
TRBJ2-5,TRBD2,TRBV5-3,NA,TGTGCCAGACGAGCGGGAGGGCCGGAGACCCAGTACTTC,CARRAGGPETQYF
TRBJ2-2,NA,TRBV18,NA,TGTGCCAGCTCACCCTACAGGGATAGCACCGGGGAGCTGTTTTTT,CASSPYRDSTGELFF
TRBJ1-6,NA,TRBV27,few,TGTGCCAGCAGTTCCGGTGGTACGAATTCACCCCTCCACTTT,CASSSGGTNSPLHF
TRBJ2-2,TRBD2,TRBV29-1,NA,TGCAGCGCGAGGACTAGCGGGCGCACCGGGGAGCTGTTTTTT,CSARTSGRTGELFF
TRBJ2-2,NA,TRBV18,once,TGTGCCAGCTCACAAACCCACACAGCGAACACCGGGGAGCTGTTTTTT,CASSQTHTANTGELFF
TRBJ1-2,NA,TRBV18,NA,TGTGCCAGCTCACCTGGGGCGGCTAACTATGGCTACACCTTC,CASSPGAANYGYTF
TRBJ2-3,TRBD2,TRBV29-1,NA,TGCAGCGTTGAGCCCCTAGCGGGAGAACGGGCAGATACGCAGTATTTT,CSVEPLAGERADTQYF
TRBJ2-7,TRBD2,TRBV7-8,NA,TGTGCCAGCAGCTTAGCTGCTAGCGGGATGTCCTACGAGCAGTACTTC,CASSLAASGMSYEQYF